The clone carrying this TCR beta chain was counted once. Its antigen is not identified. Other DNA sequences from this sample encode an identical CDR3 as well. This specimen comes from a study of shared clonotypes between healthy human individuals. Study observations and caveats: Among donors, the sharing of clonotypes was expected to be influenced by sequencing depth.

Germline loops: CDR1 LNHNV, CDR2 YYDKDF (reference sequence). There are 15 residues in the CDR3. Deletions cut 1 base from V and 0 bases from J, with 10 bases between. The assay was immunoSEQ multiplex PCR, and TCRdb's table has in-frame clones only and misses some. The sample includes under 2,000,000 clones, 85% to 95% seen only once; the top ten take roughly 1%. The naive CD8 subset, CD45RO-negative cells positively selected for CCR7, excluded terminally differentiated effector memory CD45RA+ cells. V and J are TRBV15 and TRBJ2-7; D remains ambiguous. Input material: naive CD8+ T cells sorted from blood. The sequence was collected from a man aged 18-30 years in good health. CDR3 residues: CATSRGPESSYEQYF. The CDR3 bases are TGTGCCACCAGCAGAGGGCCGGAAAGCTCCTACGAGCAGTACTTC.